This T cell receptor (beta chain) emerged from a study of T cell responses to AZD1222 COVID-19 vaccine. Study outcomes and limitations: No repertoire was sampled before or during the peak T cell response, only after it. With dominance at 160-218 and 743-854, vaccine-associated CD4 TCRs spanned spike. Donors in the cohort were predominantly white British and more often female, and clonal diversity was possibly underestimated.

Points on this clone: Its antigen is not identified.

Germline CDR1 and CDR2: DFQATT and SNEGSKA (reference sequence). Trimming cost V 7 bases and J 1 base, with 4 bases left between them. CDR3 length: 10 residues. Assay used: immunoSEQ multiplex PCR; TCRdb lists only in-frame clones, some missing. In the table there are about 150,000 clones, 86% of which are singletons. The starting material was peripheral blood, obtained on day 0 of MenACWY control vaccination. This chain joins TRBV20-1 and TRBJ1-2; D remains ambiguous. The sequence came from an adult in good health. The CDR3 DNA is TGCAGTGACAGTAACTATGGCTACACCTTC. It specifies CSDSNYGYTF.